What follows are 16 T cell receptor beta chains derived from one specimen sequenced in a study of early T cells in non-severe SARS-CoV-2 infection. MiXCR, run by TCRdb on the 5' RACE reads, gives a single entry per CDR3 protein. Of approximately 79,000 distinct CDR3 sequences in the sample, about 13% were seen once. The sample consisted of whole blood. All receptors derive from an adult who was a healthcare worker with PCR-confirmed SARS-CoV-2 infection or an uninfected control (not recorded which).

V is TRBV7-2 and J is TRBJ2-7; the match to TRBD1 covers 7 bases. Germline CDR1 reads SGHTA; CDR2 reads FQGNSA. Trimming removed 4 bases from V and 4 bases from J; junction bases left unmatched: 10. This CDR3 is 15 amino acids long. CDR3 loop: CASSSSSGQQYEQYF. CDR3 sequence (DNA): TGTGCCAGCAGCTCCTCGTCGGGACAGCAGTACGAGCAGTACTTC.

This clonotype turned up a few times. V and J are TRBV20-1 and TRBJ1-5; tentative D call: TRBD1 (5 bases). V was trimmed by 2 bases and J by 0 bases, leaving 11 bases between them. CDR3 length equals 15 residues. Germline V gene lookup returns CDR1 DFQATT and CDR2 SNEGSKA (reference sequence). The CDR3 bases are TGCAGTGCTAGATCATCGACAGATAGCAATCAGCCCCAGCATTTT. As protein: CSARSSTDSNQPQHF.

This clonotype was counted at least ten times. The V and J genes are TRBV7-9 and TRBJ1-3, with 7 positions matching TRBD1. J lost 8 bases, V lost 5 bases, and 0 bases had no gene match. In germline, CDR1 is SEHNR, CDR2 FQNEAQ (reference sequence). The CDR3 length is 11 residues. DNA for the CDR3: TGTGCCAGCAGCCAGGGGGACACCATATATTTT. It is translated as CASSQGDTIYF.

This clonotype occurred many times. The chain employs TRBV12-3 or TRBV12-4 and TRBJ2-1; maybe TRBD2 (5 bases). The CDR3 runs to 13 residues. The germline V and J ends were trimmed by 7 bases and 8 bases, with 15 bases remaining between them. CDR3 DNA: TGTGCCAGCACCCCGGAGCCGAGGGATGAGCAGTTCTTC. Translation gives CASTPEPRDEQFF.

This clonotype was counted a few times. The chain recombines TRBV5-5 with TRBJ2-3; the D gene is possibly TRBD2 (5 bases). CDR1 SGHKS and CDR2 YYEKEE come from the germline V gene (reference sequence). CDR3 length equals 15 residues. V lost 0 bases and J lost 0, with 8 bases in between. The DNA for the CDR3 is TGTGCCAGCAGCTTGGGACGGACTAGCACAGATACGCAGTATTTT. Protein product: CASSLGRTSTDTQYF.

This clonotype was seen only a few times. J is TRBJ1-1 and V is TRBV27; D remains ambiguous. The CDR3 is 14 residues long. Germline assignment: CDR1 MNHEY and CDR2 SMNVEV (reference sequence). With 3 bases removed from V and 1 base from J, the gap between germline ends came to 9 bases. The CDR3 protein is CASSLERRNTEAFF. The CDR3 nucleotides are TGTGCCAGCAGTTTGGAGCGTAGGAACACTGAAGCTTTCTTT.

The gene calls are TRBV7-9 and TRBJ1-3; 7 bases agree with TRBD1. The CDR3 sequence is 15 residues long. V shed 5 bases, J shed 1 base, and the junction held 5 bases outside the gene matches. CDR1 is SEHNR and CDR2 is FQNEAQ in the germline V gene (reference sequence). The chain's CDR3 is CASSMDRISGNTIYF. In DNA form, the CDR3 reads TGTGCCAGCAGCATGGACAGGATATCTGGAAACACCATATATTTT.

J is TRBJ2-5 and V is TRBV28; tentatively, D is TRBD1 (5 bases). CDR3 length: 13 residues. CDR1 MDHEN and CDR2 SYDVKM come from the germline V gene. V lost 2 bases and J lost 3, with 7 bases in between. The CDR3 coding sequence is TGTGCCAGCAGTTTAACGACAGAAGAGACCCAGTACTTC. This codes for CASSLTTEETQYF.

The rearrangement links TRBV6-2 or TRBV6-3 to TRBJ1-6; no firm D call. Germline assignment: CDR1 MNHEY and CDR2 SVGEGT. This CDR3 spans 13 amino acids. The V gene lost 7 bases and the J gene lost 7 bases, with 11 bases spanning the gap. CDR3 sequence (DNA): TGTGCCAGCACCTTTACGGAGAATTCACCCCTCCACTTT. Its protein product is CASTFTENSPLHF.

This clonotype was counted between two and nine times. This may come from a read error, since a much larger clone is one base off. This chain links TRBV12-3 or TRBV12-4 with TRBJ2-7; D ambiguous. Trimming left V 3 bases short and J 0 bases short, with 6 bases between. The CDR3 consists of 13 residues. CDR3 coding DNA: TGTGCCAGCAGTTTTGTCAGCTCCTACGAGCAGTACTTC. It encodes CASSFVSSYEQYF.

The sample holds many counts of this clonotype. This CDR3 reads CASSLTGAGANVLTF. In nucleotides, the CDR3 is TGTGCCAGCAGCTTGACGGGGGCTGGGGCCAACGTCCTGACTTTC. The chain employs TRBV5-6 and TRBJ2-6; maybe TRBD2 (6 bases). CDR1 is SGHDT and CDR2 is YYEEEE in the germline V gene. V shed 1 base and J shed 2 bases, with 7 bases lying between them. The CDR3 is 15 residues long.

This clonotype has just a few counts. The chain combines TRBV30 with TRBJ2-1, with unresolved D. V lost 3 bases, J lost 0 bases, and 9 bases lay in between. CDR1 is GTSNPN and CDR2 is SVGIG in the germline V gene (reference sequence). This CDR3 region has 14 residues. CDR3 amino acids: CAWRDHSSYNEQFF. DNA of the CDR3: TGTGCCTGGAGGGACCATAGCTCCTACAATGAGCAGTTCTTC.

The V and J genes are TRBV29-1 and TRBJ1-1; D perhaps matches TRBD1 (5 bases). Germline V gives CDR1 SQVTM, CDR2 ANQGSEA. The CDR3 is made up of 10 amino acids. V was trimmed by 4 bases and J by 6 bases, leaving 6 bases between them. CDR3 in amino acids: CSVVRAEAFF. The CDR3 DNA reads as TGCAGCGTTGTCAGGGCTGAAGCTTTCTTT.

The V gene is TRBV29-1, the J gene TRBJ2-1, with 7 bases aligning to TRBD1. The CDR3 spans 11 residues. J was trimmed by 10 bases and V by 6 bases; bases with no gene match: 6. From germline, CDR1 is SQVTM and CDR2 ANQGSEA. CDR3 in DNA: TGCAGCGTGGGGGACAGAAGAGAGCAGTTCTTC. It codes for CSVGDRREQFF.

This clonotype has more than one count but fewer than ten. For the CDR3, the DNA is TGTGCCAGCAGCTTGGACAGGGGGGACGAGCAGTACTTC. This translates into CASSLDRGDEQYF. This sequence joins TRBV7-9 and TRBJ2-7, with 10 bases lining up with TRBD1. J gave up 5 bases and V 3 bases, and 1 base lay outside the gene matches. Germline V gene data show CDR1 as SEHNR and CDR2 as FQNEAQ (reference sequence). The CDR3 is 13 amino acids.

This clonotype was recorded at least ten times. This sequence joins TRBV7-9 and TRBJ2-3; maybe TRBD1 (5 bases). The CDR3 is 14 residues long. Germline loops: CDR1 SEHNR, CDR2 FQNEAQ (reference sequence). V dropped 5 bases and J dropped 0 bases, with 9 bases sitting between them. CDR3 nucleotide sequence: TGTGCCAGCAGCCTTCAGGGCAGCACAGATACGCAGTATTTT. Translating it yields CASSLQGSTDTQYF.